Following are 13 T cell receptor beta chains from one sample sequenced in a study of shared clonotypes between healthy human individuals. Method: immunoSEQ multiplex PCR; TCRdb's copy keeps in-frame clones and lacks some. The sample records over 950,000 clones, approximately 80% being singletons. Sequencing used memory CD4+ T cells from PBMCs. Subset given: CD45RA-negative fraction. These TCRs come from a man in his late teens or twenties in good health. Some clones in this sample may be carry-over from other donors' samples.

This chain joins TRBV7-9 and TRBJ1-3; D not certain. The CDR3 is 13 residues long. V dropped 1 base and J dropped 4 bases, with 5 bases sitting between them. Germline-derived CDR1 and CDR2 are SEHNR and FQNEAQ (reference sequence). CDR3 sequence: CASSLERGNTIYF. The DNA for the CDR3 is TGTGCCAGCAGCTTAGAACGGGGAAACACCATATATTTT.

The chain employs TRBV7-2 and TRBJ1-1, with 7 positions matching TRBD1. Germline loops: CDR1 SGHTA, CDR2 FQGNSA. The CDR3 sequence is 15 residues long. V was pared by 5 bases and J by 4 bases, with 10 bases of the junction left unmatched. The CDR3 nucleotides are TGTGCCAGCAGCCCTAGACAGGGCCTGGGCACTGAAGCTTTCTTT. Translation gives CASSPRQGLGTEAFF.

The CDR3 spells CAWSVLQGSGGYTF. For the CDR3, the DNA is TGTGCCTGGAGTGTACTTCAGGGGTCGGGTGGCTACACCTTC. The chain combines TRBV30 with TRBJ1-2; possibly TRBD1 for D (6 bases). CDR1 and CDR2 (germline): GTSNPN, SVGIG (reference sequence). This CDR3 contains 14 residues. V dropped 0 bases and J dropped 7 bases, with 15 bases sitting between them.

The genes are TRBV5-1 and TRBJ2-1; the D call may be TRBD1 or TRBD2 (5 bases each). The V gene's germline CDR1 is SGHRS and CDR2 YFSETQ. The CDR3 length is 15 residues. Trimming shortened V by 4 bases and J by 2 bases, and 13 bases separated the two germline ends. CDR3 sequence reads: CASSHGTYPYNEQFF. The CDR3 DNA reads as TGCGCCAGCAGCCACGGGACGTACCCCTACAATGAGCAGTTCTTC.

The genes are TRBV7-6 and TRBJ1-2, with 9 nucleotides matching TRBD1. CDR3 length equals 14 residues. Unmatched junction bases numbered 4, after V lost 5 bases and J lost 3 bases. CDR1 is SGHVS, CDR2 FNYEAQ, per germline. The CDR3 sequence is CASSPGQGHYGYTF. For the CDR3, the DNA is TGTGCCAGCAGCCCGGGACAGGGACACTATGGCTACACCTTC.

Comment on this clone: Distinct nucleotide sequences in the sample also encode this CDR3. CDR3 protein: CASSLESNYGYTF. CDR3 DNA: TGCGCCAGCAGCTTGGAATCTAACTATGGCTACACCTTC. V is TRBV5-1 and J is TRBJ1-2; the D is unclear. CDR1 is SGHRS, CDR2 YFSETQ, per germline. This CDR3 comprises 13 residues. V dropped 0 bases and J dropped 0 bases, with 3 bases sitting between them.

This chain connects TRBV5-1 to TRBJ2-7; 8 nucleotides line up with TRBD2. The trim removed 0 bases at V and 2 bases at J, leaving 4 bases unmatched. This CDR3 comprises 15 residues. Germline V gene data show CDR1 as SGHRS and CDR2 as YFSETQ. CDR3 loop: CASSLELAETYEQYF. The CDR3 region has the DNA TGCGCCAGCAGCTTGGAACTAGCGGAGACCTACGAGCAGTACTTC.

V gene TRBV19 combines with J gene TRBJ2-3; possibly TRBD1 for D (6 bases). V shed 1 base and J shed 2 bases, with 13 bases lying between them. The CDR3 is 16 amino acids. Germline V gene data show CDR1 as LNHDA and CDR2 as SQIVND (reference sequence). The CDR3 region has the DNA TGTGCCAGTAGTATAGGTTTCAGGGGTCCCACAGATACGCAGTATTTT. This sequence encodes CASSIGFRGPTDTQYF.

This clone was seen more than once but under ten times. The chain is built from TRBV5-5 and TRBJ2-5; 11 bases are shared with TRBD2. The CDR3 has 14 amino acids. J lost 4 bases, V lost 4 bases, and 3 bases had no gene match. Per germline, CDR1 SGHKS and CDR2 YYEKEE (reference sequence). CDR3 bases: TGTGCCAGCAGCGTGGGGACTAGCGGAGAGACCCAGTACTTC. Translated: CASSVGTSGETQYF.

The rearrangement uses TRBV18 and TRBJ1-1, with unresolved D. The CDR3 covers 13 residues. The V and J ends lost 10 bases and 2 bases respectively, with 14 bases between them. Per germline, CDR1 KGHSH and CDR2 LQKENI. This CDR3 reads CAIRRGINTEAFF. The CDR3 coding sequence is TGTGCCATCAGACGAGGGATAAACACTGAAGCTTTCTTT.

This sequence joins TRBV29-1 and TRBJ1-1; D is ambiguous. CDR1 and CDR2 from the germline V gene are SQVTM and ANQGSEA. The V end was cut by 5 bases, the J end by 0 bases, with 10 bases between. The CDR3 totals 13 residues. Here the CDR3 DNA reads TGCAGCGTTCTGACAAGTCTGAACACTGAAGCTTTCTTT. Translating gives CSVLTSLNTEAFF.

This chain connects TRBV29-1 to TRBJ2-5; 8 bases are shared with TRBD2. The germline gives CDR1 SQVTM, CDR2 ANQGSEA. Trimming took 5 bases from V and 5 from J; bases not matched to a gene: 10. The CDR3 covers 14 residues. The CDR3 DNA is TGCAGCGTTCTCGACACGGGCGGGGGGGAGACCCAGTACTTC. This codes for CSVLDTGGGETQYF.

The chain has TRBV19 and TRBJ2-7; 7 bases fit TRBD2. The V gene's germline CDR1 is LNHDA and CDR2 SQIVND (reference sequence). There are 14 residues in the CDR3. V lost 3 bases, J lost 4 bases, and 6 bases stayed unmatched. CDR3 loop: CASSIYGGNYEQYF. The CDR3 DNA reads as TGTGCCAGTAGTATTTACGGGGGGAATTACGAGCAGTACTTC.